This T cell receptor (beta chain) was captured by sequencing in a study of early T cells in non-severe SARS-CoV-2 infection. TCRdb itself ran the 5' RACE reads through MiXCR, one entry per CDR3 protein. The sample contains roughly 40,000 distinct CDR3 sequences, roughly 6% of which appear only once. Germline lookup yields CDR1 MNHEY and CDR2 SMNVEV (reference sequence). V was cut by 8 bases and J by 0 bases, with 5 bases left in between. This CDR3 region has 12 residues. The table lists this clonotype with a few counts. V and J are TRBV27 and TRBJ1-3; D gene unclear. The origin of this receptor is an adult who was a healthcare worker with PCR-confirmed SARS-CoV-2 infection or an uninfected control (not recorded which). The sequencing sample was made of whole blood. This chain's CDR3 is CASRSSGNTIYF. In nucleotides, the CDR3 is TGTGCCAGCCGGAGCTCTGGAAACACCATATATTTT.